This is a list of T cell receptor beta chains from one sample in a study of neurological immune-mediated disorders. TCRdb reanalysed the 5' RACE reads using MiXCR and keeps one entry per CDR3 protein. The table has around 69,000 distinct CDR3 sequences, roughly a tenth seen once. Sequenced sample: PBMCs. These TCRs come from a man between 25 and 39 years old in good health. The CDR3 runs from the conserved cysteine through the conserved F or W. The D gene is left open where the match is weak. A row's size may be missing; if present it is once, few, many or a size class.

abundance	v_gene	d_gene	j_gene	CDR3nt	CDR3aa
many	TRBV11-2	TRBD2	TRBJ2-7	TGTGCCAGCAGACCGAGTCCGGGACTAGTAGCCGAGCAGTACTTC	CASRPSPGLVAEQYF
many	TRBV5-5	TRBD2	TRBJ2-7	TGTGCCAGCAGCAGGGAGGGTCCTATCTACGAGCAGTACTTC	CASSREGPIYEQYF
many	TRBV7-6	-	TRBJ1-5	TGTGCCAGCAGCTTAGGGGGGGAAGGACAGCCCCAGCATTTT	CASSLGGEGQPQHF
-	TRBV7-7	-	TRBJ2-7	TGTTCCAGCAGCTTAGGGCAGGGGAGCTCCTACGAGCAGTACTTC	CSSSLGQGSSYEQYF
many	TRBV20-1	-	TRBJ2-1	TGCAGTGCTAGCGGGAGCCCCTACAATGAGCAGTTCTTC	CSASGSPYNEQFF
many	TRBV5-1	TRBD1	TRBJ2-7	TGCGCCAGCGGGCCGGGACAGGGGGCATACGAGCAGTACTTC	CASGPGQGAYEQYF
many	TRBV7-9	-	TRBJ2-7	TGTGCCAGCAGCTCGGACTGGGGTCACGAGCAGTACTTC	CASSSDWGHEQYF
few	TRBV4-2	TRBD1	TRBJ2-5	TGTGCCAGCAGCCGTCAAGGTGGACAGGGAGAGACCCAGTACTTC	CASSRQGGQGETQYF
many	TRBV18	-	TRBJ2-5	TGTGCCAGCTCACCACTCGCATTCGAGACCCAGTACTTC	CASSPLAFETQYF
many	TRBV12-3/TRBV12-4	TRBD2	TRBJ2-1	TGTGCCAGCAGTGCCGCCGGACTAGCGGGGCACAATGAGCAGTTCTTC	CASSAAGLAGHNEQFF
many	TRBV20-1	-	TRBJ1-5	TGCAGTGCTAGAGATCAAAACAGTCGGTTTCAGCCCCAGCATTTT	CSARDQNSRFQPQHF
many	TRBV20-1	-	TRBJ2-5	TGCAGTGCTAGAGTGACCACCCAAGAGACCCAGTACTTC	CSARVTTQETQYF
many	TRBV7-9	-	TRBJ2-5	TGTGCCAGCAGCCCGATAACAGGATACCAAGAGACCCAGTACTTC	CASSPITGYQETQYF
few	TRBV7-8	-	TRBJ2-3	TGTGCCAGCACCCCCACCGCGGCTAGCACAGATACGCAGTATTTT	CASTPTAASTDTQYF
few	TRBV27	TRBD2	TRBJ2-7	TGTGCCAGCAGTTCGGGACTAGCGGGAGAAGGCGAGCAGTACTTC	CASSSGLAGEGEQYF
many	TRBV28	-	TRBJ2-7	TGTGCCAGCCGTGCCTTTGCGGGGTACGAGCAGTACTTC	CASRAFAGYEQYF
many	TRBV7-6	TRBD1	TRBJ2-7	TGTGCCAGCAGCGAAGGGACAGGGCGGACGGGCGAGCAGTACTTC	CASSEGTGRTGEQYF
-	TRBV20-1	-	TRBJ1-2	TGCAGTGCTGCTGAGATTAGTAGCGTTAACTATGGCTACACCTTC	CSAAEISSVNYGYTF
many	TRBV29-1	TRBD1	TRBJ2-4	TGCAGCGTTGCTGGACAGGGTAATGTCAAAAACATTCAGTACTTC	CSVAGQGNVKNIQYF
many	TRBV6-5	TRBD1	TRBJ1-2	TGTGCCAGCTTTCGGACAGGGCCTAACTATGGCTACACCTTC	CASFRTGPNYGYTF
-	TRBV21-1	-	TRBJ2-7	TGTGCCAGCAGCACCATAGTGGGGACCTCTCTCGAGCAGTACTTC	CASSTIVGTSLEQYF
many	TRBV20-1	TRBD2	TRBJ2-7	TGCAGTGCTAGCCCGGGACTAGCGGGAGTGTCCTACGAGCAGTACTTC	CSASPGLAGVSYEQYF
many	TRBV28	-	TRBJ1-2	TGTGCCAGTCGGACATCCGAGAACTATGGCTACACCTTC	CASRTSENYGYTF
many	TRBV15	TRBD1	TRBJ2-1	TGTGCCACCAGCGCCCGACAGGGGGACGGTGAGCAGTTCTTC	CATSARQGDGEQFF
many	TRBV3-1	TRBD2	TRBJ2-3	TGTGCCAGCAGCCAATCTGGGCTAGCGGGGAGCACAGATACGCAGTATTTT	CASSQSGLAGSTDTQYF
-	TRBV9	-	TRBJ1-5	TGTGCCAGCAGCGTAGGGTCCTCATTTTTGGACAGCAATCAGCCCCAGCATTTT	CASSVGSSFLDSNQPQHF
many	TRBV20-1	TRBD2	TRBJ2-1	TGCAGTGCTCCTCAAGCGGGAGGGGCCCAGTTCTTC	CSAPQAGGAQFF
many	TRBV4-2	-	TRBJ2-3	TGTGCCAGCAGCCAGGACTCCGCAGGGAAAGATACGCAGTATTTT	CASSQDSAGKDTQYF